The 11 T cell receptor beta chains given below trace back to one sample, sequenced in a study of blood T cell repertoires in COVID-19. Assay used: immunoSEQ multiplex PCR; TCRdb lists only in-frame clones, some missing. In the table there are roughly 200,000 clones, approximately 92% of which are singletons. Material: peripheral blood. The receptors shown here come from a man between 45 and 60 years old with acute or convalescent COVID-19.

Notes on this clone: This specimen includes other DNA sequences encoding the same CDR3. The V call is TRBV10-1, the J call TRBJ1-1; no reliable D call. Germline loops: CDR1 WNHNN, CDR2 SYGVQD (reference sequence). Trimming left V 4 bases short and J 0 bases short, with 6 bases between. This CDR3 contains 13 residues. The chain's CDR3 is CASSGGLNTEAFF. The CDR3 coding sequence is TGCGCCAGCAGTGGAGGCCTGAACACTGAAGCTTTCTTT.

The V call is TRBV28, the J call TRBJ2-7; TRBD2 aligns across 12 bases. V was clipped by 4 bases and J by 4 bases; unmatched bases: 11. Germline lookup yields CDR1 MDHEN and CDR2 SYDVKM. This CDR3 spans 17 amino acids. The CDR3 sequence is CASSSFLRTSGTYEQYF. CDR3 sequence (DNA): TGTGCCAGCAGTTCCTTTCTTAGGACTAGCGGGACTTACGAGCAGTACTTC.

The rearrangement joins TRBV7-9 to TRBJ1-5; TRBD1 aligns across 7 bases. Per the germline V gene, CDR1 is SEHNR and CDR2 is FQNEAQ (reference sequence). The CDR3 totals 16 residues. V lost 7 bases to trimming and J lost 2 bases; unmatched junction nucleotides: 11. This CDR3 reads CASNLTGAGGNQPQHF. In nucleotides, the CDR3 is TGTGCCAGCAACCTAACAGGGGCTGGGGGCAATCAGCCCCAGCATTTT.

The chain uses TRBV4-2 and TRBJ2-7; 11 bases are a match to TRBD2. The length of the CDR3 is 15 residues. From germline, CDR1 is LGHNA and CDR2 YNFKEQ. V lost 0 bases and J lost 4; bases outside the gene matches: 2. The CDR3 is CASSQELAGAYEQYF. DNA for the CDR3: TGTGCCAGCAGCCAAGAACTAGCGGGGGCTTACGAGCAGTACTTC.

The rearrangement joins TRBV7-3 to TRBJ2-1; a weak D match, TRBD1 (6 bases). Germline V CDR1 and CDR2: SGHTA, FQGTGA. This CDR3 comprises 16 residues. Deletions cut 5 bases from V and 4 bases from J, with 18 bases between. CDR3 amino acids: CASSPIPRQVYNEQFF. CDR3 bases: TGTGCCAGCAGCCCAATACCCCGACAGGTTTACAATGAGCAGTTCTTC.

This clone was observed once. The chain combines TRBV5-5 with TRBJ1-4; 10 nucleotides agree with TRBD1. The CDR3 contains 15 residues. Germline values: CDR1 SGHKS, CDR2 YYEKEE (reference sequence). V dropped 0 bases and J dropped 7; count of bases not matched to a gene: 3. The chain's CDR3 is CASSLGTGGVEKLFF. In DNA form, the CDR3 reads TGTGCCAGCAGCTTGGGGACAGGGGGAGTTGAAAAACTGTTTTTT.

The chain links TRBV10-3 to TRBJ1-5, with TRBD1 identical over 7 bases. Germline trimming cut 6 bases from V and 2 bases from J; bases unmatched to any gene: 7. Germline assignment: CDR1 ENHRY and CDR2 SYGVKD. This CDR3 is 15 amino acids long. CDR3: CAISETGSGNQPQHF. In nucleotides, the CDR3 is TGTGCCATCAGCGAGACAGGGTCTGGCAATCAGCCCCAGCATTTT.

This sequence joins TRBV6-1 and TRBJ2-6; D unresolved. Trimming shortened V by 2 bases and J by 4 bases, and 6 bases separated the two germline ends. The CDR3 sequence is 14 residues long. The V gene's germline CDR1 is MNHNS and CDR2 SASEGT. CDR3 sequence: CASSELSGANVLTF. CDR3 DNA: TGTGCCAGCAGTGAATTATCCGGGGCCAACGTCCTGACTTTC.

The chain is built from TRBV28 and TRBJ2-7; the match to TRBD2 covers 10 bases. With 7 bases clipped from V and 1 base from J, the junction kept 10 bases outside the gene matches. The CDR3 is 16 residues long. Germline-derived CDR1 and CDR2 are MDHEN and SYDVKM. This chain's CDR3 is CASTYSGRDPSYEQYF. The DNA of the CDR3 is TGTGCCAGCACCTACAGCGGGAGGGACCCTTCCTACGAGCAGTACTTC. The variable domain in full, completed from reference TRBV28 and TRBJ2-7, reads DVKVTQSSRYLVKRTGEKVFLECVQDMDHENMFWYRQDPGLGLRLIYFSYDVKMKEKGDIPEGYSVSREKKERFSLILESASTNQTSMYLCASTYSGRDPSYEQYFGPGTRLTVT.

This chain links TRBV19 with TRBJ1-5, with 8 positions matching TRBD1. CDR3 length equals 15 residues. From germline, CDR1 is LNHDA and CDR2 SQIVND (reference sequence). Trimming removed 6 bases from V and 5 bases from J; junction bases left unmatched: 9. CDR3 DNA: TGTGCCAGTAGGGGGAGGGACAGGAGGGATCAGCCCCAGCATTTT. Its translation is CASRGRDRRDQPQHF.

V is TRBV19 and J is TRBJ1-5; D perhaps matches TRBD1 (5 bases). The CDR3 loop spans 17 amino acids. V was pared by 0 bases and J by 2 bases, with 14 bases between. From germline, CDR1 is LNHDA and CDR2 SQIVND (reference sequence). In nucleotides, the CDR3 is TGTGCCAGTAGTATAGAAAGAAGGGAGGGACGCAATCAGCCCCAGCATTTT. It encodes CASSIERREGRNQPQHF.